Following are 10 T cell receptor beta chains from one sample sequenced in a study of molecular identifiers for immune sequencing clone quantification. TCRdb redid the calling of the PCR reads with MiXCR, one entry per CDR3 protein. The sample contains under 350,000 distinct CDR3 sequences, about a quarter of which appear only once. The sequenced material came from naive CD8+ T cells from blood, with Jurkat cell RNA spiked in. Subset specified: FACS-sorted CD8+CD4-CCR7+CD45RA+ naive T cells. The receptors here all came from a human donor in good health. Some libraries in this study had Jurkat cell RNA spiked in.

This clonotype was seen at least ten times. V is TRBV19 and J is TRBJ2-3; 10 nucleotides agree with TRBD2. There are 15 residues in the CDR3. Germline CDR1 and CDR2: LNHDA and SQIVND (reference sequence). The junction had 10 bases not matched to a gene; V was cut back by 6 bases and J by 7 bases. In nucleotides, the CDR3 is TGTGCCAGTAGGGGGGCTAGCGGGAGTATGAATACGCAGTATTTT. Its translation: CASRGASGSMNTQYF.

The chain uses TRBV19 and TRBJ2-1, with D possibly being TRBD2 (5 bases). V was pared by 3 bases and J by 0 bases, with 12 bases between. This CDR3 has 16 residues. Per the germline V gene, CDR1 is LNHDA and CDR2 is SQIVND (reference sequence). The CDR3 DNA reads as TGTGCCAGTAGTATCAGCGGCAGGACCTCCTACAATGAGCAGTTCTTC. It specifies CASSISGRTSYNEQFF.

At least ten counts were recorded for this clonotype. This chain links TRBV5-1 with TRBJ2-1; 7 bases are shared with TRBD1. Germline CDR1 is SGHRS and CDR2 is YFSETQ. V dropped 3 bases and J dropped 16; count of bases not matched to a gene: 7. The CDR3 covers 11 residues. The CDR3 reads CASSYDRESFF. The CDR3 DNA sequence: TGCGCCAGCAGCTACGACAGGGAGTCATTCTTC.

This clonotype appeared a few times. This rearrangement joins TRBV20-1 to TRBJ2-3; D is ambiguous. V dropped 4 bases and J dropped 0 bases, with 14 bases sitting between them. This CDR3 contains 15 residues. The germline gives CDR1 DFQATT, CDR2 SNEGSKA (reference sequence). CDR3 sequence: CSANEYGASTDTQYF. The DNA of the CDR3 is TGCAGTGCTAACGAGTACGGTGCTAGCACAGATACGCAGTATTTT.

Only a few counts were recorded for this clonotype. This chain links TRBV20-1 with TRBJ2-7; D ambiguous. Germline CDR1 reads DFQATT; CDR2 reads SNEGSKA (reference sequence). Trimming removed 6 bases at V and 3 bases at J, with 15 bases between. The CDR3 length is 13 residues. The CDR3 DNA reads TGCAGTGCCCGTAGTCCGGAACACTACGAGCAGTACTTC. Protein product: CSARSPEHYEQYF.

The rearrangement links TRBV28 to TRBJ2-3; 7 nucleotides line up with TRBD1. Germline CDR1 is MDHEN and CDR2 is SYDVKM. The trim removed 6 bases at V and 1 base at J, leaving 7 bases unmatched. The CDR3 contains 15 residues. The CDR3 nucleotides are TGTGCCAGCAGCCCAGGGGGTGGGGGCACAGATACGCAGTATTTT. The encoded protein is CASSPGGGGTDTQYF.

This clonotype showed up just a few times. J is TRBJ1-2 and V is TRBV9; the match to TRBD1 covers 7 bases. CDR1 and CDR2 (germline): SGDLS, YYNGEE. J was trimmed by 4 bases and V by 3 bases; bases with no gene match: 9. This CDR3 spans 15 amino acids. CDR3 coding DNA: TGTGCCAGCAGCGCACTACCCGGGACAGCCTATGGCTACACCTTC. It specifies CASSALPGTAYGYTF.

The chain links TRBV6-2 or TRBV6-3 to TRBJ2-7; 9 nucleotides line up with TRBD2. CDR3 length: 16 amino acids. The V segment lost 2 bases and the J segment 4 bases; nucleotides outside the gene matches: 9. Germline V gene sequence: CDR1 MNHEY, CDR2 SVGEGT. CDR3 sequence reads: CASSYGQSGRSYEQYF. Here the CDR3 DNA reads TGTGCCAGCAGTTACGGACAAAGCGGGAGGTCTTACGAGCAGTACTTC.

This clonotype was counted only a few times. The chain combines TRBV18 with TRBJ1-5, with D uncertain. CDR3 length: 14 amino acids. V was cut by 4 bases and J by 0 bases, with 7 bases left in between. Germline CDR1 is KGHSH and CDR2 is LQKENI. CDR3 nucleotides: TGTGCCAGCTCACGGACGGATAGCAATCAGCCCCAGCATTTT. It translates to CASSRTDSNQPQHF.

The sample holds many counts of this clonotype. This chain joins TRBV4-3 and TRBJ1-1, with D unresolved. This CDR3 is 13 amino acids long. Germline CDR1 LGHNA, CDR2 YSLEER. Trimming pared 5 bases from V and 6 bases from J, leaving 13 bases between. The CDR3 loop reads CASSATTASEAFF. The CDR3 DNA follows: TGCGCCAGCAGCGCGACGACTGCCTCTGAAGCTTTCTTT.